What follows describes a single TCR beta chain. Germline is not matched at one junction end, which may reflect a read error. Looked up from germline, CDR1 is SGHRS and CDR2 is YFSETQ. This CDR3 spans 14 amino acids. This record comes from a study of early T cells in non-severe SARS-CoV-2 infection. A single record per CDR3 protein comes from TCRdb applying MiXCR to the 5' RACE reads. The repertoire has fewer than 60,000 distinct CDR3 sequences, 9.5% to 12% of them found once; the top ten carry less than 15%. The sample comprised whole blood. This TCR was recovered from an adult who was a healthcare worker with PCR-confirmed SARS-CoV-2 infection or an uninfected control (not recorded which). The chain couples TRBV5-1 to TRBJ2-3, with 7 positions matching TRBD1. CDR3 sequence (DNA): TGCGCCGGCAGCTTACCGACAGGGACAGATACGCAGTATTTT. It is translated as CAGSLPTGTDTQYF.